This paragraph reports one T cell receptor beta chain. Measured with immunoSEQ multiplex PCR; TCRdb has only the in-frame clones, and not every one. The sample has over 150,000 clones; around nine tenths are singletons. The data were obtained in a study of blood T cell repertoires in COVID-19. The CDR3 is made up of 16 amino acids. Germline lookup yields CDR1 MNHEY and CDR2 SVGEGT. Trimming took off 2 bases at V and 0 bases at J, with 12 bases between the two ends. The rearrangement joins TRBV6-2 or TRBV6-3 to TRBJ2-3; D call uncertain. Sequencing was done on a sample of peripheral blood. The TCR sequence derives from a man between 60 and 70 years old with COVID-19, enrolled during active disease. The CDR3 nucleotides are TGTGCCAGCAGTTACGGAGCCCGATCTAGCACAGATACGCAGTATTTT. This gives the protein CASSYGARSSTDTQYF.